These 32 T cell receptor beta chains were sequenced from one sample in a study of beta chain features in type 1 diabetes. The whole isolated RNA underwent reverse transcription, so sequencing captured expressed TCRB transcripts. The data were produced by immunoSEQ multiplex PCR, yet TCRdb's version contains in-frame clones alone and is incomplete. The table shows some 270,000 clones, with 8% occurring only once. Sample: central memory CD4+ T cells from blood. The source of these receptors is a woman between 18 and 30 years old in good health.

This clone was found a few times. This sequence joins TRBV11-2 and TRBJ1-2, with D maybe TRBD1 (5 bases). The CDR3 sequence is 15 residues long. Looked up from germline, CDR1 is SGHAT and CDR2 is FQNNGV. Trimming shortened V by 5 bases and J by 3 bases, and 16 bases separated the two germline ends. CDR3 nucleotide sequence: TGTGCCAGCAGCCCCCTTCTAGGGGACGACTATGGCTACACCTTC. It codes for CASSPLLGDDYGYTF.

This clone was seen a handful of times. This chain connects TRBV28 to TRBJ1-2, with D possibly TRBD1 on 6 matching bases. Trimming pared 8 bases from V and 2 bases from J, leaving 15 bases between. The CDR3 runs 14 residues. Germline values: CDR1 MDHEN, CDR2 SYDVKM. The CDR3 region has the DNA TGTGCCAGCTTTCAGACAGGAACAAACTATGGCTACACCTTC. As protein: CASFQTGTNYGYTF.

The chain is built from TRBV7-9 and TRBJ2-3, with D uncertain. CDR3 length: 12 amino acids. Looked up from germline, CDR1 is SEHNR and CDR2 is FQNEAQ (reference sequence). Deletions cut 3 bases from V and 6 bases from J, with 7 bases between. The CDR3 is CASSLSLDTQYF. The DNA of the CDR3 is TGTGCCAGCAGCTTGAGTTTGGATACGCAGTATTTT.

This clone has at least ten counts. The chain couples TRBV18 to TRBJ2-7, with D unclear. The ends were cut back, 4 bases at V and 2 bases at J, with 9 bases in the middle. CDR3 length equals 13 residues. CDR1 KGHSH and CDR2 LQKENI come from the germline V gene. The CDR3 DNA is TGTGCCAGCTCACAGTCCGAAGCCTACGAGCAGTACTTC. Its protein is CASSQSEAYEQYF.

The table lists this clone with many counts. CDR3 protein: CASSKTGHSNEQFF. CDR3 sequence (DNA): TGTGCCAGCAGCAAGACAGGCCACAGTAATGAGCAGTTCTTC. The chain combines TRBV14 with TRBJ2-1, with D tentatively TRBD1 (6 bases). Trimming cost V 5 bases and J 7 bases, with 15 bases left between them. There are 14 residues in the CDR3. Per germline, CDR1 SGHDN and CDR2 FVKESK.

This clone showed up just a few times. The chain employs TRBV4-2 and TRBJ2-1, with TRBD1 identical over 7 bases. The CDR3 contains 15 residues. V gave up 0 bases and J gave up 5 bases; unmatched junction bases: 4. In germline, CDR1 is LGHNA, CDR2 YNFKEQ. This CDR3 is CASSQEGQRNNEQFF. CDR3 DNA: TGTGCCAGCAGCCAAGAGGGACAGAGAAACAATGAGCAGTTCTTC.

This clone was found a few times. This sequence joins TRBV9 and TRBJ2-5; the D gene is possibly TRBD2 (5 bases). CDR3 length equals 14 residues. Trimming stripped 4 bases from V and 4 bases from J, with 14 bases between. CDR1 and CDR2 from the germline V gene are SGDLS and YYNGEE. CDR3 DNA: TGTGCCAGCAGCTCGAGGGCGGAAGGAGAGACCCAGTACTTC. This translates into CASSSRAEGETQYF.

The rearrangement uses TRBV4-3 and TRBJ2-3; tentative D call: TRBD1 (5 bases). Looked up from germline, CDR1 is LGHNA and CDR2 is YSLEER. The germline V and J ends were trimmed by 4 bases and 7 bases, with 18 bases remaining between them. The CDR3 runs 15 residues. The CDR3 DNA is TGCGCCAGCAGCCGACCGGACACCCGCCCTTATACGCAGTATTTT. Its translation: CASSRPDTRPYTQYF.

This clone has just a few counts. J is TRBJ2-5 and V is TRBV4-3; 8 nucleotides align to TRBD1. CDR3 length equals 15 residues. The V and J ends lost 0 bases and 5 bases, in that order; junction bases with no gene match: 5. Germline-derived CDR1 and CDR2 are LGHNA and YSLEER. CDR3 DNA sequence: TGCGCCAGCAGCCAAGACCGGGACAGGATTGAGACCCAGTACTTC. Translating gives CASSQDRDRIETQYF.

In this sample, this clone turned up a few times. J is TRBJ2-5 and V is TRBV7-9, with 9 bases identical to TRBD1. The germline V gene has CDR1 SEHNR and CDR2 FQNEAQ (reference sequence). Trimming removed 5 bases from V and 3 bases from J; junction bases left unmatched: 10. The CDR3 is 16 amino acids. CDR3 sequence reads: CASSHNPGQGEETQYF. CDR3 sequence (DNA): TGTGCCAGCAGCCACAACCCGGGACAGGGAGAAGAGACCCAGTACTTC.

The chain is built from TRBV29-1 and TRBJ2-5; TRBD2 is a possible D gene (6 bases). This CDR3 is built from 13 residues. CDR1 is SQVTM and CDR2 is ANQGSEA in the germline V gene. Trimming shortened V by 1 base and J by 2 bases, and 8 bases separated the two germline ends. The CDR3 reads CSVEGAGQETQYF. Here the CDR3 DNA reads TGCAGCGTTGAAGGGGCGGGACAAGAGACCCAGTACTTC.

Only a few counts were recorded for this clone. The genes are TRBV7-9 and TRBJ1-2; 9 bases match TRBD1. The CDR3 runs 14 residues. V lost 5 bases and J lost 2; bases outside the gene matches: 3. Per germline, CDR1 SEHNR and CDR2 FQNEAQ (reference sequence). The CDR3 region is CASSAGTGNYGYTF. The CDR3 DNA reads TGTGCCAGCAGCGCCGGGACAGGGAACTATGGCTACACCTTC.

Only a few counts were recorded for this clone. The chain is built from TRBV9 and TRBJ2-5; no reliable D call. The CDR3 extends over 15 amino acids. The V gene's germline CDR1 is SGDLS and CDR2 YYNGEE. The V end lost 0 bases, the J end lost 0 bases, and 9 bases lay between the germline ends. The CDR3 region has the DNA TGTGCCAGCAGCGTAGCCGTGGAATACCAAGAGACCCAGTACTTC. Residues: CASSVAVEYQETQYF.

The chain joins TRBV19 to TRBJ2-7; no definite D call. The CDR3 covers 12 residues. Germline V CDR1 and CDR2: LNHDA, SQIVND (reference sequence). Trimming left V 4 bases short and J 13 bases short, with 17 bases between. This CDR3 reads CASSRGPFCPYF. CDR3 in DNA: TGTGCCAGTAGTAGGGGTCCCTTTTGCCCTTACTTC.

Only a few counts were recorded for this clone. The rearrangement links TRBV6-1 to TRBJ2-3; 7 bases agree with TRBD1. Germline V gene data show CDR1 as MNHNS and CDR2 as SASEGT. The length of the CDR3 is 13 residues. V lost 10 bases to trimming and J lost 2 bases; unmatched junction nucleotides: 6. CDR3 region: CATSGQLTDTQYF. The CDR3, as DNA: TGTGCCACCTCGGGACAGCTCACAGATACGCAGTATTTT.

V gene TRBV2 combines with J gene TRBJ1-1, with TRBD1 matching 7 bases. Per the germline V gene, CDR1 is SNHLY and CDR2 is FYNNEI. The junction had 5 bases not matched to a gene; V was cut back by 6 bases and J by 1 base. The CDR3 covers 14 residues. Here the CDR3 reads CASSQDRTNTEAFF. The CDR3 DNA is TGTGCCAGCAGCCAGGACAGGACGAACACTGAAGCTTTCTTT.

This chain connects TRBV4-1 to TRBJ2-1; 10 positions agree with TRBD2. With V trimmed by 1 base and J by 4 bases, 10 bases remained unmatched. The CDR3 sequence is 18 residues long. In germline, CDR1 is MGHRA, CDR2 YSYEKL. The CDR3 nucleotides read TGCGCCAGCAGCCAAGCCCAGACGAGACTAGCGGGTTACAATGAGCAGTTCTTC. Encoded protein: CASSQAQTRLAGYNEQFF.

This chain links TRBV6-5 with TRBJ2-2, with D uncertain. V gave up 6 bases and J gave up 0 bases, with 11 bases separating them. CDR3 length: 15 residues. Germline V CDR1 and CDR2: MNHEY, SVGAGI. CDR3 in amino acids: CASREQLSNTGELFF. The CDR3 DNA sequence: TGTGCCAGCAGAGAACAGCTTTCGAACACCGGGGAGCTGTTTTTT.

This clone was counted a few times. Other DNA sequences in this specimen translate into the identical CDR3. The chain joins TRBV19 to TRBJ2-1; D possibly corresponds to TRBD1 (6 bases). Germline lookup yields CDR1 LNHDA and CDR2 SQIVND (reference sequence). With 6 bases removed from V and 3 bases from J, the gap between germline ends came to 9 bases. CDR3 size: 13 residues. The CDR3 DNA reads TGTGCCAGTAGCCGGGACAACTACAATGAGCAGTTCTTC. Encoded protein: CASSRDNYNEQFF.

This clone was counted between two and nine times. The V call is TRBV11-2, the J call TRBJ1-2; D call uncertain. The length of the CDR3 is 15 residues. Per germline, CDR1 SGHAT and CDR2 FQNNGV. The V end lost 4 bases, the J end lost 5 bases, and 17 bases lay between the germline ends. CDR3 sequence: CASSSGGGSYYGYTF. As DNA, the CDR3 is TGTGCCAGCAGCTCGGGAGGCGGTTCTTATTATGGCTACACCTTC.

This chain connects TRBV19 to TRBJ2-1; a weak D match, TRBD1 (6 bases). Germline V CDR1 and CDR2: LNHDA, SQIVND (reference sequence). With 9 bases removed from V and 1 base from J, the gap between germline ends came to 16 bases. The CDR3 runs to 15 residues. CDR3 nucleotides: TGTGCCAGCCATTCAGGGGTCTTATCCTACAATGAGCAGTTCTTC. Amino acid sequence: CASHSGVLSYNEQFF.

This clone has a count of ten or more. The genes are TRBV11-2 and TRBJ2-5, with a possible D match to TRBD2 (6 bases). Trimming took 5 bases from V and 0 from J, leaving 7 bases between them. The germline gives CDR1 SGHAT, CDR2 FQNNGV. CDR3 size: 13 residues. The CDR3 DNA sequence: TGTGCCAGCAGCCGGGACTACCAAGAGACCCAGTACTTC. Its protein is CASSRDYQETQYF. Variable domain in full (rest from reference TRBV11-2 and TRBJ2-5): EAGVAQSPRYKIIEKRQSVAFWCNPISGHATLYWYQQILGQGPKLLIQFQNNGVVDDSQLPKDRFSAERLKGVDSTLKIQPAKLEDSAVYLCASSRDYQETQYFGPGTRLLVL.

This clone was counted at least ten times. For the CDR3, the DNA is TGCGCCAGCAGCCGAGACCTGGACCCACGGGACACCATATATTTT. Its translation is CASSRDLDPRDTIYF. The rearrangement joins TRBV4-1 to TRBJ1-3, with D uncertain. The V gene lost 4 bases and the J gene lost 8 bases, with 18 bases spanning the gap. Germline CDR1 is MGHRA and CDR2 is YSYEKL. The CDR3 runs 15 residues.

Comment on this clone: In the same sample, other DNA sequences code for this CDR3. The chain recombines TRBV5-6 with TRBJ1-1; TRBD1 matches 7 bases. The junction had 6 bases not matched to a gene; V was cut back by 1 base and J by 0 bases. This CDR3 spans 16 amino acids. Germline V gene data show CDR1 as SGHDT and CDR2 as YYEEEE. The chain's CDR3 is CASSLPRTGMNTEAFF. The CDR3 DNA is TGTGCCAGCAGCTTGCCCCGGACAGGAATGAACACTGAAGCTTTCTTT.

This clone has at least ten counts. The chain is built from TRBV15 and TRBJ2-5; perhaps TRBD1 as D (6 bases). The CDR3 length is 15 residues. Germline CDR1 is LNHNV and CDR2 is YYDKDF (reference sequence). Trimming shortened V by 3 bases and J by 4 bases, and 15 bases separated the two germline ends. The CDR3 DNA sequence: TGTGCCACCAGCAGCTGGACAGCCCGGCTAGAGACCCAGTACTTC. This gives the protein CATSSWTARLETQYF.

This clone has more than one count but fewer than ten. This chain joins TRBV5-4 and TRBJ1-1; D is unclear. Germline loops: CDR1 SGHNT, CDR2 YYREEE (reference sequence). The CDR3 sequence is 12 residues long. V shed 0 bases and J shed 3 bases, with 3 bases lying between them. The DNA for the CDR3 is TGTGCCAGCAGCTTGGACCACACTGAAGCTTTCTTT. Its protein is CASSLDHTEAFF.

As concerns this clone: A much larger clonotype is one base distant, so this may be a read error. CDR3 sequence: CASSTGVYEQYV. The CDR3 DNA reads as TGTGCCAGCAGTACAGGGGTCTACGAGCAGTACGTC. The V and J genes are TRBV6-1 and TRBJ2-7, with TRBD1 identical over 7 bases. The ends lost 5 bases at V and 3 bases at J; junction bases unmatched: 1. Germline CDR1 reads MNHNS; CDR2 reads SASEGT. This CDR3 region has 12 residues.

This rearrangement joins TRBV7-3 to TRBJ2-3; no clear D. Deletions cut 5 bases from V and 2 bases from J, with 20 bases between. The germline V gene has CDR1 SGHTA and CDR2 FQGTGA. The CDR3 contains 17 residues. The CDR3 DNA sequence: TGTGCCAGCAGCCATCCCGCGACTCCCGGGCCCACAGATACGCAGTATTTT. Protein product: CASSHPATPGPTDTQYF.

This chain joins TRBV27 and TRBJ2-3; 16 bases fit TRBD2. J lost 4 bases, V lost 6 bases, and 7 bases had no gene match. This CDR3 has 17 residues. Germline values: CDR1 MNHEY, CDR2 SMNVEV (reference sequence). CDR3 in DNA: TGTGCCAGCAGCAGATCGGGACTAGCGGGGGGGGCAGATACGCAGTATTTT. This encodes CASSRSGLAGGADTQYF.

This clone was detected ten times or more. The chain is built from TRBV11-2 and TRBJ2-4; D is possibly TRBD2 (5 bases). From germline, CDR1 is SGHAT and CDR2 FQNNGV. The CDR3 runs to 14 residues. V was pared by 0 bases and J by 9 bases, with 12 bases between. The CDR3 DNA reads TGTGCCAGCAGCTTAGACATGGCCGGAGGCATTCAGTACTTC. This gives the protein CASSLDMAGGIQYF.

This clone was detected a few times. The chain has TRBV28 and TRBJ2-7; D ambiguous. This CDR3 has 12 residues. CDR1 MDHEN and CDR2 SYDVKM come from the germline V gene. The V gene lost 6 bases and the J gene lost 0 bases, with 6 bases spanning the gap. CDR3: CASRTSSYEQYF. The DNA for the CDR3 is TGTGCCAGCAGGACGAGCTCCTACGAGCAGTACTTC. Supplemented by reference TRBV28 and TRBJ2-7, the full variable domain reads DVKVTQSSRYLVKRTGEKVFLECVQDMDHENMFWYRQDPGLGLRLIYFSYDVKMKEKGDIPEGYSVSREKKERFSLILESASTNQTSMYLCASRTSSYEQYFGPGTRLTVT.

The chain joins TRBV18 to TRBJ2-7; 11 nucleotides line up with TRBD2. J lost 3 bases, V lost 5 bases, and 6 bases had no gene match. CDR1 and CDR2 from the germline V gene are KGHSH and LQKENI. This CDR3 region has 15 residues. Here the CDR3 DNA reads TGTGCCAGCTCAGCCGGGACTAGCGGTTTCTACGAGCAGTACTTC. Translated, it gives CASSAGTSGFYEQYF. The variable domain in full, with the rest retrieved from reference TRBV18 and TRBJ2-7, is NAGVMQNPRHLVRRRGQEARLRCSPMKGHSHVYWYRQLPEEGLKFMVYLQKENIIDESGMPKERFSAEFPKEGPSILRIQQVVRGDSAAYFCASSAGTSGFYEQYFGPGTRLTVT.